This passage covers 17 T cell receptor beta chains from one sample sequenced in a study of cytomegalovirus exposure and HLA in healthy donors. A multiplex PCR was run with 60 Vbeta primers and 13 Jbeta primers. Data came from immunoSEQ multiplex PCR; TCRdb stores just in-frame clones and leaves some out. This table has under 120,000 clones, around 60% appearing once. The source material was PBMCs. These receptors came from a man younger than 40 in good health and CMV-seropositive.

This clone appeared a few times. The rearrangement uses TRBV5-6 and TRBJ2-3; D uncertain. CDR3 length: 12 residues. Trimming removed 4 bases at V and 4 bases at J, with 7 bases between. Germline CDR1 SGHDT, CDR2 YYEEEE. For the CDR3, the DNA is TGTGCCAGCAGCCGAGTGGCAGATACGCAGTATTTT. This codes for CASSRVADTQYF.

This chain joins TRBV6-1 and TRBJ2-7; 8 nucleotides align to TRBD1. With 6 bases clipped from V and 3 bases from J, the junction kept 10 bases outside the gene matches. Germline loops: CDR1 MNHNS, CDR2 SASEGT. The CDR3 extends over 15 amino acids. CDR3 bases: TGTGCCAGCAGAAGAGACAGGGGTCCCCTCTACGAGCAGTACTTC. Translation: CASRRDRGPLYEQYF.

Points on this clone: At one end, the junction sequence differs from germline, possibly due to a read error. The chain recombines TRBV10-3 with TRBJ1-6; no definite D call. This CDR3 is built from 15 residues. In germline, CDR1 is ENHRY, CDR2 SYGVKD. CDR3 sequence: CASSFWAFYNSPLHF. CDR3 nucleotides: TGTGCCAGCAGTTTCTGGGCCTTTTATAATTCACCCCTCCACTTT.

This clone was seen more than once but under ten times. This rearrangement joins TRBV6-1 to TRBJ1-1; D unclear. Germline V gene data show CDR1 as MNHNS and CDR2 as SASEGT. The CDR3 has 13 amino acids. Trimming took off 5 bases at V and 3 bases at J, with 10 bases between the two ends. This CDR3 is CASSSGLDTEAFF. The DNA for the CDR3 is TGTGCCAGCAGTTCCGGTTTGGACACTGAAGCTTTCTTT.

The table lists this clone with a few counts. Here the CDR3 DNA reads TGTGCCTGTCAGGGGCCCTCTGGAAACACCATATATTTT. Translating gives CACQGPSGNTIYF. This chain links TRBV30 with TRBJ1-3; weak D call: TRBD1 (6 bases). Trimming stripped 6 bases from V and 0 bases from J, with 9 bases between. This CDR3 spans 13 amino acids. CDR1 and CDR2 (germline): GTSNPN, SVGIG (reference sequence).

The CDR3 protein is CASQLQGGVNEQFF. In DNA form, the CDR3 reads TGTGCCAGCCAGCTTCAAGGAGGGGTTAATGAGCAGTTCTTC. V and J are TRBV27 and TRBJ2-1, with a tentative D call TRBD2 (6 bases). Trimming left V 8 bases short and J 7 bases short, with 18 bases between. The germline CDR1 and CDR2 sequences are MNHEY and SMNVEV (reference sequence). The CDR3 is made up of 14 amino acids.

CDR3 DNA: TGTGCCAGCAGCCTCGGACAGGGTCGGTACTTC. Its translation: CASSLGQGRYF. V and J are TRBV28 and TRBJ2-7; 8 nucleotides line up with TRBD1. Germline V gene data show CDR1 as MDHEN and CDR2 as SYDVKM. CDR3 length: 11 amino acids. V lost 6 bases, J lost 12 bases, and 7 bases stayed unmatched. The whole variable domain, filled in from reference TRBV28 and TRBJ2-7, reads DVKVTQSSRYLVKRTGEKVFLECVQDMDHENMFWYRQDPGLGLRLIYFSYDVKMKEKGDIPEGYSVSREKKERFSLILESASTNQTSMYLCASSLGQGRYFGPGTRLTVT.

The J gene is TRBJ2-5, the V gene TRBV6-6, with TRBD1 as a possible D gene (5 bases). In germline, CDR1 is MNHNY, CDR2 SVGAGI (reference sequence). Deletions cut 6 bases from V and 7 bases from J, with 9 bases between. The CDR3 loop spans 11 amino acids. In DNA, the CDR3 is TGTGCCAGCAGGCATCAGGGGACCCAGTACTTC. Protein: CASRHQGTQYF.

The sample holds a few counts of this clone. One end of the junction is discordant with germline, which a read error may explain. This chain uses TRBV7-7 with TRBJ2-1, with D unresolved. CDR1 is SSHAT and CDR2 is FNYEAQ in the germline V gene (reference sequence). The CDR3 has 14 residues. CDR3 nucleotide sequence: TGTGCTAGCAGCTTATCGAGCTCCTACAATGAGCAGTTCTTC. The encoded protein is CASSLSSSYNEQFF.

The CDR3 region has the DNA TGCGCCAGCAGCTTGGTGTCGACTAGCGGGGTCTCAGGGACCGGGGAGCTGTTTTTT. This encodes CASSLVSTSGVSGTGELFF. V and J are TRBV5-1 and TRBJ2-2; 11 nucleotides align to TRBD2. This CDR3 region has 19 residues. CDR1 is SGHRS, CDR2 YFSETQ, per germline. With V trimmed by 0 bases and J by 5 bases, 12 bases remained unmatched.

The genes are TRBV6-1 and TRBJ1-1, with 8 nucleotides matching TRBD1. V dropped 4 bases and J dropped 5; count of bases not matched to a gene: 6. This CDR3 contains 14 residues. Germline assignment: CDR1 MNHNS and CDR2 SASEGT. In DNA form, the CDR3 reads TGTGCCAGCAGTGGCAACAGGGGGAGGACTGAAGCTTTCTTT. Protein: CASSGNRGRTEAFF.

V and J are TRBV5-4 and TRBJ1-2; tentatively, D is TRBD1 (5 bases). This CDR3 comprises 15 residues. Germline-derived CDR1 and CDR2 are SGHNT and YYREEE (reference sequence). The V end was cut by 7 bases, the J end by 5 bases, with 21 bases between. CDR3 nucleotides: TGTGCCAGCCTCCCCTGGGGGGAATTGAGGTATGGCTACACCTTC. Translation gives CASLPWGELRYGYTF.

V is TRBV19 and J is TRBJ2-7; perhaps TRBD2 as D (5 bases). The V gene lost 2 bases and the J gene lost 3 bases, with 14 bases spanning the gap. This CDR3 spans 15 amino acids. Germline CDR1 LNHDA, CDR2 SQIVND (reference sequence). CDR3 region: CASSIRASSFYEQYF. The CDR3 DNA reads TGTGCCAGTAGTATAAGGGCTAGCAGTTTCTACGAGCAGTACTTC. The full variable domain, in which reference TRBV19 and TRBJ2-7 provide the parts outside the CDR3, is DGGITQSPKYLFRKEGQNVTLSCEQNLNHDAMYWYRQDPGQGLRLIYYSQIVNDFQKGDIAEGYSVSREKKESFPLTVTSAQKNPTAFYLCASSIRASSFYEQYFGPGTRLTVT.

CDR3 in amino acids: CASSGQTDTQYF. The CDR3 DNA sequence: TGTGCCAGCAGCGGCCAAACAGATACGCAGTATTTT. The V and J genes are TRBV7-2 and TRBJ2-3; unclear D gene. Between the trimmed V and J ends, which lost 5 bases and 3 bases, there was a span of 6 bases. The germline V gene encodes CDR1 SGHTA and CDR2 FQGNSA. The CDR3 extends over 12 amino acids. Using reference TRBV7-2 and TRBJ2-3 for the parts outside the CDR3, the full variable domain is GAGVSQSPSNKVTEKGKDVELRCDPISGHTALYWYRQSLGQGLEFLIYFQGNSAPDKSGLPSDRFSAERTGGSVSTLTIQRTQQEDSAVYLCASSGQTDTQYFGPGTRLTVL.

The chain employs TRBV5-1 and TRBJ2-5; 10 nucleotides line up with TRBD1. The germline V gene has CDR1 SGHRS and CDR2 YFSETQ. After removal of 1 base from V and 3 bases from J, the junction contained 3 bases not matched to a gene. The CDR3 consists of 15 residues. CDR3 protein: CASSLLGTGEETQYF. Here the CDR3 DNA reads TGCGCCAGCAGCTTGTTGGGGACAGGGGAAGAGACCCAGTACTTC.

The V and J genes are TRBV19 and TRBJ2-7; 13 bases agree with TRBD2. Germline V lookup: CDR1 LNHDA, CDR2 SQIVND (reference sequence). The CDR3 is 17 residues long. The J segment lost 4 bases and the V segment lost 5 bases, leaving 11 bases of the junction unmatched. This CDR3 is CASSSPGLAGNGYEQYF. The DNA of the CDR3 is TGTGCCAGTAGTTCGCCGGGACTAGCGGGGAATGGTTACGAGCAGTACTTC.

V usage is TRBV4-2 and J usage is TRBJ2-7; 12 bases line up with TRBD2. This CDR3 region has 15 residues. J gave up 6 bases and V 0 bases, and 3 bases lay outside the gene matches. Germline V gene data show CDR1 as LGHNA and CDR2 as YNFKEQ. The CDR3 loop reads CASSQDLAGGPEQYF. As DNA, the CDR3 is TGTGCCAGCAGCCAAGATCTAGCGGGGGGGCCCGAGCAGTACTTC.